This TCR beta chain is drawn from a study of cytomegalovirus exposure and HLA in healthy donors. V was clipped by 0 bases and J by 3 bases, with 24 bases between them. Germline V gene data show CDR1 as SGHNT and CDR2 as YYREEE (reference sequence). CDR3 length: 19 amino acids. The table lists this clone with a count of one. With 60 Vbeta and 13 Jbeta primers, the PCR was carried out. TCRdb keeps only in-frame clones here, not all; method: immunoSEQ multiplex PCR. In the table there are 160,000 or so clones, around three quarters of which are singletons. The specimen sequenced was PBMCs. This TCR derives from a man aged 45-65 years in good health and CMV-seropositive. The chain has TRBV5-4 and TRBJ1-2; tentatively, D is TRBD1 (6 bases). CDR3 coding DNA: TGTGCCAGCAGCTTGGTTTCTTCGTGGCAGGGGAGCCCTCACTATGGCTACACCTTC. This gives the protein CASSLVSSWQGSPHYGYTF.